Each of the 21 T cell receptor beta chains below was sequenced from the same sample in a study of molecular identifiers for immune sequencing clone quantification. TCRdb processed the PCR reads anew with MiXCR; each CDR3 protein has one entry. The data contain hundreds of thousands of distinct CDR3 sequences, roughly 25% of them singletons. Sequenced sample: naive CD8+ T cells from blood, with Jurkat cell RNA spiked in. The subset here: FACS-sorted CD8+CD4-CCR7+CD45RA+ naive T cells. These receptors originate from a human donor in good health. Some libraries in this study had Jurkat cell RNA spiked in.

This clonotype appeared many times. The rearrangement joins TRBV4-3 to TRBJ1-1, with no clear D. With 0 bases removed from V and 0 bases from J, the gap between germline ends came to 8 bases. Germline CDR1 reads LGHNA; CDR2 reads YSLEER. CDR3 size: 15 residues. The DNA of the CDR3 is TGCGCCAGCAGCCAAGATGACCTGATGAACACTGAAGCTTTCTTT. Protein product: CASSQDDLMNTEAFF.

A few counts support this clonotype. The J gene is TRBJ2-7, the V gene TRBV20-1; maybe TRBD1 (5 bases). The CDR3 has 13 amino acids. The germline gives CDR1 DFQATT, CDR2 SNEGSKA (reference sequence). Trimming shortened V by 3 bases and J by 1 base, and 10 bases separated the two germline ends. CDR3 sequence (DNA): TGCAGTGCTAGGTTAGGGGCATCCTACGAGCAGTACTTC. The encoded protein is CSARLGASYEQYF.

This clonotype came up many times. CDR3 sequence (DNA): TGTGCCAGTAGTGACCTAAGCTACGAGCAGTACTTC. Amino acid sequence: CASSDLSYEQYF. This sequence joins TRBV19 and TRBJ2-7; D is undetermined. Germline CDR1 is LNHDA and CDR2 is SQIVND (reference sequence). This CDR3 comprises 12 residues. Trimming removed 5 bases at V and 3 bases at J, with 8 bases between.

This clonotype was counted between two and nine times. This chain joins TRBV4-2 and TRBJ1-1; D ambiguous. Germline V gene data show CDR1 as LGHNA and CDR2 as YNFKEQ. The CDR3 totals 15 residues. V was pared by 1 base and J by 1 base, with 10 bases between. The CDR3 here is CASSQVIFGNTEAFF. For the CDR3, the DNA is TGTGCCAGCAGCCAAGTGATATTTGGGAACACTGAAGCTTTCTTT.

In its sample, this clonotype was seen a few times. V and J are TRBV5-1 and TRBJ2-2, with D uncertain. The CDR3 is 18 amino acids. Deletions cut 4 bases from V and 0 bases from J, with 19 bases between. Germline V lookup: CDR1 SGHRS, CDR2 YFSETQ. The CDR3: CASSRNPWTSSNTGELFF. CDR3 coding DNA: TGCGCCAGCAGCCGTAACCCCTGGACGAGCTCGAACACCGGGGAGCTGTTTTTT. Supplemented by reference TRBV5-1 and TRBJ2-2, the full variable domain reads KAGVTQTPRYLIKTRGQQVTLSCSPISGHRSVSWYQQTPGQGLQFLFEYFSETQRNKGNFPGRFSGRQFSNSRSEMNVSTLELGDSALYLCASSRNPWTSSNTGELFFGEGSRLTVL.

About this clonotype itself: It may be a read error: a sequence one base away is much more abundant. The chain carries TRBV7-9 and TRBJ1-1, with 7 bases identical to TRBD1. The CDR3 extends over 15 amino acids. Losses at the gene ends were 4 bases for V and 4 bases for J; bases not matched to a gene: 9. Looked up from germline, CDR1 is SEHNR and CDR2 is FQNEAQ (reference sequence). The CDR3 region has the DNA TGTGCCAGCAGCTCTCTCACAGGGGAGTTCACTGAAGCTTTCTTT. Protein product: CASSSLTGEFTEAFF. Complete variable domain (other parts from reference TRBV7-9 and TRBJ1-1): DTGVSQNPRHKITKRGQNVTFRCDPISEHNRLYWYRQTLGQGPEFLTYFQNEAQLEKSRLLSDRFSAERPKGSFSTLEIQRTEQGDSAMYLCASSSLTGEFTEAFFGQGTRLTVV.

This clonotype was counted ten times or more. This sequence joins TRBV5-4 and TRBJ2-3; tentative D call: TRBD2 (7 bases). Germline V gene lookup returns CDR1 SGHNT and CDR2 YYREEE (reference sequence). This CDR3 is 12 amino acids long. V lost 10 bases to trimming and J lost 4 bases, with 13 bases between them. CDR3 nucleotides: TGTGCCGGGGGGAGGGGGGCAGATACGCAGTATTTT. Its protein product is CAGGRGADTQYF.

This clonotype was recorded a few times. V gene TRBV4-2 combines with J gene TRBJ2-1; the D is unclear. The CDR3 is 11 amino acids. Germline V gene data show CDR1 as LGHNA and CDR2 as YNFKEQ. V was clipped by 4 bases and J by 8 bases, with 6 bases between them. The CDR3 DNA follows: TGTGCCAGCAGCCTTCAGGATGAGCAGTTCTTC. Protein sequence: CASSLQDEQFF.

This chain uses TRBV6-2 or TRBV6-3 with TRBJ2-2; 13 positions agree with TRBD2. The CDR3 spans 17 residues. Germline CDR1 is MNHEY and CDR2 is SVGEGT. Trimming at V came to 7 bases and at J to 3 bases, leaving 8 bases not matched to a gene. Here the CDR3 reads CASTKTSGGRYTGELFF. The CDR3 DNA reads TGTGCCAGCACCAAGACTAGCGGGGGGCGGTACACCGGGGAGCTGTTTTTT.

This clonotype was counted many times. V and J are TRBV24-1 and TRBJ2-1; D unresolved. From germline, CDR1 is KGHDR and CDR2 SFDVKD. The CDR3 spans 15 residues. V lost 2 bases to trimming and J lost 2 bases, with 9 bases between them. The CDR3 reads CATSDSDIPYNEQFF. CDR3 DNA sequence: TGTGCCACCAGTGATTCTGACATCCCCTACAATGAGCAGTTCTTC.

In this sample, this clonotype turned up a few times. The genes are TRBV19 and TRBJ2-1; D is perhaps TRBD2 (5 bases). The germline V gene encodes CDR1 LNHDA and CDR2 SQIVND (reference sequence). With 5 bases removed from V and 0 bases from J, the gap between germline ends came to 11 bases. CDR3 length: 15 residues. The CDR3 region is CASSYSASSYNEQFF. CDR3 nucleotide sequence: TGTGCCAGTAGTTATAGCGCAAGCTCCTACAATGAGCAGTTCTTC.

As for this clonotype: The CDR3 carries no conserved terminal phenylalanine or tryptophan, so it likely arises from a read error. The rearrangement uses TRBV7-6 and TRBJ1-1, with D perhaps matching TRBD1 (5 bases). Germline loops: CDR1 SGHVS, CDR2 FNYEAQ. With 5 bases removed from V and 2 bases from J, the gap between germline ends came to 18 bases. CDR3 size: 16 residues. CDR3 protein: CASSPRDPSLNTEAFL. The CDR3 nucleotides are TGTGCCAGCAGCCCACGGGACCCCTCATTAAACACTGAAGCTTTCCTT.

The chain links TRBV2 to TRBJ2-5; D perhaps matches TRBD1 (5 bases). Germline lookup yields CDR1 SNHLY and CDR2 FYNNEI. The CDR3 is 14 amino acids. Between the trimmed V and J ends, which lost 6 bases and 2 bases, there was a span of 13 bases. CDR3: CASRETVNQETQYF. As DNA, the CDR3 is TGTGCCAGCAGGGAGACAGTAAATCAAGAGACCCAGTACTTC.

This clonotype has ten or more counts. The chain links TRBV6-1 to TRBJ1-1; D unresolved. CDR1 is MNHNS and CDR2 is SASEGT in the germline V gene. The CDR3 has 10 residues. Trimming pared 4 bases from V and 7 bases from J, leaving 4 bases between. CDR3 DNA sequence: TGTGCCAGCAGTGGTTATGAAGCTTTCTTT. Translated, it gives CASSGYEAFF.

This clonotype was recorded many times. The chain carries TRBV4-3 and TRBJ1-1, with D unresolved. Germline CDR1 reads LGHNA; CDR2 reads YSLEER. This CDR3 has 16 amino acids. V lost 0 bases and J 4 bases, leaving 15 bases between the germline ends. Here the CDR3 reads CASSQDYGGGPTEAFF. CDR3 DNA sequence: TGCGCCAGCAGCCAAGATTATGGTGGAGGGCCCACTGAAGCTTTCTTT.

The chain uses TRBV19 and TRBJ2-1, with D tentatively TRBD2 (5 bases). The germline gives CDR1 LNHDA, CDR2 SQIVND (reference sequence). This CDR3 contains 14 residues. The V and J ends lost 8 bases and 2 bases respectively, with 13 bases between them. CDR3 loop: CASSPGSAYNEQFF. In DNA, the CDR3 is TGTGCCAGTTCCCCGGGGAGCGCCTACAATGAGCAGTTCTTC.

In this sample, this clonotype turned up many times. The chain links TRBV5-6 to TRBJ2-7; TRBD1 agrees at 9 bases. This CDR3 is built from 15 residues. Trimming at V came to 0 bases and at J to 5 bases, leaving 6 bases not matched to a gene. The germline V gene encodes CDR1 SGHDT and CDR2 YYEEEE. Here the CDR3 reads CASSLVRDRANEQYF. The CDR3 nucleotides are TGTGCCAGCAGCTTGGTGAGGGACAGGGCCAACGAGCAGTACTTC.

This clonotype has a handful of counts. V usage is TRBV5-6 and J usage is TRBJ2-7; perhaps TRBD1 as D (5 bases). Trimming shortened V by 1 base and J by 7 bases, and 15 bases separated the two germline ends. Germline CDR1 SGHDT, CDR2 YYEEEE. The CDR3 has 14 residues. Here the CDR3 reads CASSLTPTDMEQYF. In nucleotides, the CDR3 is TGTGCCAGCAGCTTGACTCCGACAGATATGGAGCAGTACTTC.

The J gene is TRBJ1-4, the V gene TRBV20-1; D is possibly TRBD1 (5 bases). Trimming took off 0 bases at V and 10 bases at J, with 24 bases between the two ends. The CDR3 is made up of 17 amino acids. The V gene's germline CDR1 is DFQATT and CDR2 SNEGSKA (reference sequence). CDR3: CSAREGIRARASGKLFF. The CDR3 region has the DNA TGCAGTGCTAGAGAGGGGATCCGGGCCAGGGCATCGGGAAAACTGTTTTTT.

This clonotype has a count of ten or more. The chain recombines TRBV10-1 with TRBJ2-2; D perhaps matches TRBD2 (5 bases). V shed 3 bases and J shed 7 bases, with 9 bases lying between them. CDR1 is WNHNN and CDR2 is SYGVQD in the germline V gene (reference sequence). The CDR3 has 13 residues. The CDR3 DNA sequence: TGCGCCAGCAGTGACGTCGGGGACGGGGAGCTGTTTTTT. This gives the protein CASSDVGDGELFF.

This clonotype has a count of ten or more. The CDR3 protein is CASSQDRSLVSGANVLTF. In DNA, the CDR3 is TGCGCCAGCAGCCAGGACAGGAGCCTAGTGTCTGGGGCCAACGTCCTGACTTTC. The chain couples TRBV4-3 to TRBJ2-6, with 7 bases matching TRBD1. The CDR3 consists of 18 residues. Trimming removed 3 bases from V and 1 base from J; junction bases left unmatched: 9. Germline V gene sequence: CDR1 LGHNA, CDR2 YSLEER.